This entry is about one T cell receptor (beta chain). In germline, CDR1 is DFQATT, CDR2 SNEGSKA (reference sequence). V lost 6 bases and J lost 5, with 7 bases in between. The CDR3 is made up of 10 amino acids. The record originates from a study of blood T cell repertoires in COVID-19. As for the study in general: PBMCs, B-cell-depleted T cells, or T cells provided the cDNA or gDNA that made up the material.

Per the authors' pipeline: Reference gene primer amplification yielded estimated nucleated cell counts. Assay: immunoSEQ multiplex PCR; the TCRdb copy retains only in-frame clones and omits some. V and J calls and clone size are copied from that table; D and trimming were computed from the DNA. Of around 65,000 clones in the sample, 65% to 90% were seen once. This chain joins TRBV20-1 and TRBJ1-1; D not resolved. This receptor was identified in a man older than 75 with active COVID-19. The sample taken for sequencing was peripheral blood. CDR3 protein: CSARRTEAFF. The CDR3 DNA reads as TGCAGTGCCCGGAGGACTGAAGCTTTCTTT.